The clone carrying this TCR beta chain was counted only a few times. The CDR3 spans 16 residues. V lost 5 bases and J lost 3, with 17 bases in between. This record belongs to a study of identical twins. Donors uniformly comprised healthy Caucasians. TCRdb fed the 5' RACE reads into MiXCR, producing one record per CDR3 protein. Of under 1 million distinct CDR3 sequences listed, around an eighth were seen once; the top ten hold roughly 1.5%. The same specimen was also included in a second study, on yellow fever vaccine responses in identical twins.

Sequencing was carried out using PBMCs. This rearrangement joins TRBV12-3 or TRBV12-4 to TRBJ1-5; D is unresolved. This receptor was identified in a woman in her late teens or twenties in good health. CDR3 nucleotide sequence: TGTGCCAGCAGTCAATCTTCCTGGGTAAACAATCAGCCCCAGCATTTT. Its protein is CASSQSSWVNNQPQHF.